The 12 T cell receptor beta chains in this list originate from one sample, sequenced in a study of blood T cells in healthy people across ages. A sample-barcoded 5' primer and a J-beta primer mix were used in a second PCR of roughly 7 to 11 cycles. TCRdb re-analysed the 5' RACE reads in MiXCR, keeping a single row per CDR3 protein. The table has hundreds of thousands of distinct CDR3 sequences, about 53% seen once. The sample was blood. The receptor set was obtained from a man aged 80 or over in good health.

The CDR3 DNA is TGTGCCAGCAGGCTCCGAGGGGACGGGGTGCGAGGCTACACCTTC. It specifies CASRLRGDGVRGYTF. The J gene is TRBJ1-2, the V gene TRBV3-1; D perhaps matches TRBD1 (5 bases). Germline CDR1 and CDR2: LGHDT and YNNKEL (reference sequence). The CDR3 spans 15 residues. V lost 6 bases to trimming and J lost 8 bases, with 22 bases between them.

In its sample, this clonotype was seen a few times. The chain uses TRBV5-1 and TRBJ2-7; 12 nucleotides align to TRBD1. CDR3 length equals 16 residues. J was trimmed by 6 bases and V by 4 bases; bases with no gene match: 11. From germline, CDR1 is SGHRS and CDR2 YFSETQ. CDR3 in DNA: TGCGCCAGCAGCCTAGGATCCGGGACAGGGGGCAGCGAGCAGTACTTC. It translates to CASSLGSGTGGSEQYF.

The rearrangement uses TRBV29-1 and TRBJ1-2; D is uncertain. Germline V gene sequence: CDR1 SQVTM, CDR2 ANQGSEA. The CDR3 has 13 residues. Trimming stripped 7 bases from V and 5 bases from J, with 17 bases between. The DNA for the CDR3 is TGCAGCGCTGAGGTCGGGTCGTGGTATGGCTACACCTTC. It yields the protein CSAEVGSWYGYTF.

The V call is TRBV3-1, the J call TRBJ1-5; no clear D. The CDR3 runs to 9 residues. From germline, CDR1 is LGHDT and CDR2 YNNKEL (reference sequence). V lost 2 bases to trimming and J lost 15 bases, with 5 bases between them. The CDR3 DNA is TGTGCCAGCAGCCAACGACGGCATTTT. Its translation: CASSQRRHF. Using reference TRBV3-1 and TRBJ1-5 for the parts outside the CDR3, the full variable domain is DTAVSQTPKYLVTQMGNDKSIKCEQNLGHDTMYWYKQDSKKFLKIMFSYNNKELIINETVPNRFSPKSPDKAHLNLHINSLELGDSAVYFCASSQRRHFGDGTRLSIL.

In this sample, this clonotype turned up a few times. The CDR3, as DNA: TGTGCCAGCAGCTTAGATGGGACTAGCGGCTCCTACGAGCAGTACTTC. Protein sequence: CASSLDGTSGSYEQYF. The chain combines TRBV7-2 with TRBJ2-7; the match to TRBD2 covers 11 bases. In germline, CDR1 is SGHTA, CDR2 FQGNSA. This CDR3 is 16 amino acids long. After removal of 1 base from V and 0 bases from J, the junction contained 2 bases not matched to a gene.

This clonotype was detected only a few times. The chain combines TRBV29-1 with TRBJ2-3; 7 bases agree with TRBD2. Trimming removed 4 bases from V and 14 bases from J; junction bases left unmatched: 15. Germline CDR1 reads SQVTM; CDR2 reads ANQGSEA. CDR3 length: 13 amino acids. The CDR3 region has the DNA TGCAGCGTTGGTGGGAGGGCCAACCGATACGCGTATTTT. Translated, it gives CSVGGRANRYAYF.

Concerning this clonotype: The germline gene is not matched at one end of the junction; a read error may be the cause. The chain couples TRBV7-2 to TRBJ2-7, with 9 bases matching TRBD2. Germline CDR1 and CDR2: SGHTA and FQGNSA. This CDR3 is 15 amino acids long. CDR3 in amino acids: CASSVTSGQRYEQYF. CDR3 nucleotides: TGTGCTAGCAGCGTAACTAGCGGGCAGCGGTACGAGCAGTACTTC.

This clonotype was observed a few times. V and J are TRBV28 and TRBJ2-4; 7 nucleotides line up with TRBD1. This CDR3 is built from 13 residues. The V gene end was trimmed by 4 bases and the J gene end by 10 bases; junction bases not matched to a gene: 7. In germline, CDR1 is MDHEN, CDR2 SYDVKM. The chain's CDR3 is CASSSQGLGIQYF. The DNA of the CDR3 is TGTGCCAGCAGTTCACAGGGGTTGGGGATTCAGTACTTC.

This clonotype was detected a few times. This chain uses TRBV5-1 with TRBJ2-5; 9 bases fit TRBD2. Trimming at V came to 4 bases and at J to 5 bases, leaving 6 bases not matched to a gene. The CDR3 length is 14 residues. Germline V gene data show CDR1 as SGHRS and CDR2 as YFSETQ. Written as DNA, the CDR3 is TGCGCCAGCAGCCCTAGCGGGACGTCGGAGACCCAGTACTTC. Translating it yields CASSPSGTSETQYF. Filled out from reference TRBV5-1 and TRBJ2-5, the complete variable domain reads KAGVTQTPRYLIKTRGQQVTLSCSPISGHRSVSWYQQTPGQGLQFLFEYFSETQRNKGNFPGRFSGRQFSNSRSEMNVSTLELGDSALYLCASSPSGTSETQYFGPGTRLLVL.

This clonotype was picked up many times. The rearrangement uses TRBV20-1 and TRBJ1-4; D is perhaps TRBD1 (6 bases). Germline lookup yields CDR1 DFQATT and CDR2 SNEGSKA (reference sequence). V gave up 7 bases and J gave up 2 bases, with 11 bases separating them. The CDR3 is 13 residues long. The CDR3, as DNA: TGCAGTGTTCGGGACATGACTAATGAAAAACTGTTTTTT. Protein product: CSVRDMTNEKLFF.

This clonotype came up once. CDR3 region: CSVMGGSLGPNEKLFF. The CDR3 DNA reads TGCAGCGTAATGGGGGGGTCGTTAGGGCCCAATGAAAAACTGTTTTTT. This chain uses TRBV29-1 with TRBJ1-4; D possibly corresponds to TRBD1 (5 bases). Trimming shortened V by 6 bases and J by 5 bases, and 22 bases separated the two germline ends. Germline V gene data show CDR1 as SQVTM and CDR2 as ANQGSEA. The CDR3 spans 16 residues.

This clonotype has a handful of counts. The J gene is TRBJ2-7, the V gene TRBV6-1; D may be TRBD1 (7 bases). The V end lost 2 bases, the J end lost 0 bases, and 14 bases lay between the germline ends. Per germline, CDR1 MNHNS and CDR2 SASEGT. CDR3 length equals 16 residues. CDR3 in DNA: TGTGCCAGCAGTGAAACAGGGGCGGGATTCTCCTACGAGCAGTACTTC. It is translated as CASSETGAGFSYEQYF.